This TCR beta chain was sequenced in a study of cytomegalovirus exposure and HLA in healthy donors. This clone was seen a single time. Only in-frame clones appear in the TCRdb table, and some are missing; sequencing was by immunoSEQ multiplex PCR. The table shows fewer than 70,000 clones, with about 93% occurring only once. The V segment lost 0 bases and the J segment 5 bases; nucleotides outside the gene matches: 6. CDR1 is LNHNV, CDR2 YYDKDF, per germline (reference sequence). CDR3 length: 15 residues. The source material was PBMCs. The origin of this receptor is a man between 18 and 29 years old in good health and CMV-seronegative. This rearrangement joins TRBV15 to TRBJ2-5, with 7 nucleotides matching TRBD1. The CDR3 coding sequence is TGTGCCACCAGCAGAGATCGAGGGGGCTGGGAGACCCAGTACTTC. Translated: CATSRDRGGWETQYF.